This T cell receptor beta chain was captured in a study of blood T cells in healthy people across ages. For the second PCR, which ran for 7 to 11 cycles, a sample-barcoded 5' primer and a J-beta primer mix were used. TCRdb fed the 5' RACE reads into MiXCR, producing one record per CDR3 protein. In the table there are roughly 1.6 million distinct CDR3 sequences, 34% of which are singletons. This clonotype was found a few times. The CDR3 spans 13 residues. The V gene lost 7 bases and the J gene lost 2 bases, with 15 bases spanning the gap. Germline CDR1 DFQATT, CDR2 SNEGSKA (reference sequence). The source material was blood. This TCR was sampled from a woman aged 25-40 years in good health. The chain carries TRBV20-1 and TRBJ2-7, with D possibly being TRBD2 (5 bases). The CDR3 DNA sequence: TGCAGTGGCTTTCGAGCGGATACCTACGAGCAGTACTTC. Translating it yields CSGFRADTYEQYF.